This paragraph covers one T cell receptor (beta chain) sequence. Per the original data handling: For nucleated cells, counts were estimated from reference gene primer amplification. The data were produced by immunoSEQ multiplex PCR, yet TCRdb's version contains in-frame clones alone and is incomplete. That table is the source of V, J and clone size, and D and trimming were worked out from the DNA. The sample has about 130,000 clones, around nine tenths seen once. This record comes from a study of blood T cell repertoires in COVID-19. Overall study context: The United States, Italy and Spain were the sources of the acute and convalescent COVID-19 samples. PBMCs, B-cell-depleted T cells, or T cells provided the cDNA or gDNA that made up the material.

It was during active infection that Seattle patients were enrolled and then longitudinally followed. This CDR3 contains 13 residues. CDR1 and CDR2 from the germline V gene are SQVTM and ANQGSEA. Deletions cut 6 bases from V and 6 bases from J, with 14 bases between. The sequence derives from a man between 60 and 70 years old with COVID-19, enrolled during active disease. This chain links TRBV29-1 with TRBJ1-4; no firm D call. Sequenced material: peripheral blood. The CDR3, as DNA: TGCAGCGTCCTAGGTGGGGAGGATGAAAAACTGTTTTTT. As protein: CSVLGGEDEKLFF.